These T cell receptor beta chains were read from a single sample in a study of blood T cell repertoires in COVID-19. Clones were read by immunoSEQ multiplex PCR, and TCRdb kept only the in-frame ones, dropping some. In the table there are about 200,000 clones, around 92% of which are singletons. The sequenced sample consisted of peripheral blood. These receptors all stem from a man aged 25 to 45 with acute or convalescent COVID-19. CDR3s include the opening cysteine and the closing phenylalanine or tryptophan. D genes are given only for firm matches. Clone size, where shown, is once, few, many, or a class for clones that have expanded.

TGTGCCTGGGCTCTGGGGGGGGAGACCCAGTACTTC | CAWALGGETQYF | TRBD2 | TRBV30 | NA | TRBJ2-5
TGTGCCAGCATGCGTAGCGGGAGGGCCGGTATGGATACGCAGTATTTT | CASMRSGRAGMDTQYF | TRBD2 | TRBV28 | NA | TRBJ2-3
TGCAGCGTGAAAGACACCGGGACAGGGACCTATGGCTACACCTTC | CSVKDTGTGTYGYTF | TRBD1 | TRBV29-1 | NA | TRBJ1-2
TGTGCCAGCAGCGTCAGGCTTTCCGCAGATACGCAGTATTTT | CASSVRLSADTQYF | NA | TRBV7-9 | NA | TRBJ2-3
TGCGCCAGCAGTGAGTCTTTTCCCTCCGAGCAGTACTTC | CASSESFPSEQYF | NA | TRBV10-1 | NA | TRBJ2-7
TGCGCCAGCAGCTTGGTGACAGCTAACACCGGGGAGCTGTTTTTT | CASSLVTANTGELFF | NA | TRBV5-1 | NA | TRBJ2-2
TGTGCCAGCAGTCTAGGCGGGACTCTCACAGATACGCAGTATTTT | CASSLGGTLTDTQYF | NA | TRBV6-5 | NA | TRBJ2-3
TGTGCCAGCAGCTCACATAGCGGTCAGCCCCAGCATTTT | CASSSHSGQPQHF | NA | TRBV7-3 | NA | TRBJ1-5
TGTGCCACCAGTGAAACGACCGGGACAGGGGATGAAAAACTGTTTTTT | CATSETTGTGDEKLFF | TRBD1 | TRBV24-1 | NA | TRBJ1-4
TGTGCCACCAGCTTACCTAGCCGCACAGATACGCAGTATTTT | CATSLPSRTDTQYF | NA | TRBV15 | NA | TRBJ2-3
TGCAGTGCTAGTATACGGGGAAACGGCGTTGGCTACACCTTC | CSASIRGNGVGYTF | NA | TRBV20-1 | NA | TRBJ1-2
TGTGCCAGCAGTTTATTCGCGGGAGGCTACGAGCAGTACTTC | CASSLFAGGYEQYF | TRBD2 | TRBV27 | NA | TRBJ2-7
TGTGCCAGTAGTATACGGAGGGGCCCCTACGAGCAGTACTTC | CASSIRRGPYEQYF | NA | TRBV19 | NA | TRBJ2-7
TGTGCCAGCAGTTTTGTTCCTGCGTTCCGGGATGCATACGAGCAGTACTTC | CASSFVPAFRDAYEQYF | NA | TRBV28 | NA | TRBJ2-7
TGTGCCAGCAGTTTTCGGGTCGCTAATGAAAAACTGTTTTTT | CASSFRVANEKLFF | NA | TRBV2 | NA | TRBJ1-4
TGTGCCAGCAGTGAGAGGCACGGGGGGAATTCACCCCTCCACTTT | CASSERHGGNSPLHF | NA | TRBV2 | NA | TRBJ1-6
TGCGCCAGCAGCTTGGGTGGTACGGCTAATGAAAAACTGTTTTTT | CASSLGGTANEKLFF | NA | TRBV5-1 | NA | TRBJ1-4
TGTGCCAGCAGCCAAGTCGCGGGATCCTATGGCTACACCTTC | CASSQVAGSYGYTF | NA | TRBV3-1/TRBV3-2 | NA | TRBJ1-2
TGTGCCAGCAGCTTAGTCAAGGGAGGTTATGGCTACACCTTC | CASSLVKGGYGYTF | NA | TRBV7-2 | NA | TRBJ1-2
TGTGCCAGCAGTTTTAACAGGGGCAATCAGCCCCAGCATTTT | CASSFNRGNQPQHF | NA | TRBV27 | few | TRBJ1-5
TGTGCCAGCAGCCCCCAAGGGGGAAACAATGAGCAGTTCTTC | CASSPQGGNNEQFF | NA | TRBV3-1/TRBV3-2 | NA | TRBJ2-1
TGTGCCAGCAGCCCCTTAGGACAGGGGACCACTGAAGCTTTCTTT | CASSPLGQGTTEAFF | TRBD1 | TRBV3-1/TRBV3-2 | NA | TRBJ1-1
TGTGCCAGCGGGGAATTGTGGGGTCACGGGGATGAGCAGTTCTTC | CASGELWGHGDEQFF | NA | TRBV3-1/TRBV3-2 | few | TRBJ2-1
TGTGCCAGCAGTTACACGGGGAAAACCGGGGAGCTGTTTTTT | CASSYTGKTGELFF | NA | TRBV6-2/TRBV6-3 | NA | TRBJ2-2
TGCGCCAGCAGCCAAGATATGGGTTCGGGGGAAAAACTGTTTTTT | CASSQDMGSGEKLFF | NA | TRBV4-1 | NA | TRBJ1-4
TGTGCCAGCAGTGATCAAGGGGGTGGCTACACCTTC | CASSDQGGGYTF | NA | TRBV2 | few | TRBJ1-2
TGTGCCAGTGATTGGGGCAGGGGGAGCTCTGGAAACACCATATATTTT | CASDWGRGSSGNTIYF | TRBD1 | TRBV19 | NA | TRBJ1-3
TGCGCCAGCAGCCGGGACAGGGCAACTAACTATGGCTACACCTTC | CASSRDRATNYGYTF | TRBD1 | TRBV4-1 | NA | TRBJ1-2
TGTGCCAGCAGTTCCCCGAGTGAGCAGTTCTTC | CASSSPSEQFF | NA | TRBV28 | NA | TRBJ2-1
TGTGCCAGCAGTACGGGGACAGGGGGCGCGTGGGAGCAGTACTTC | CASSTGTGGAWEQYF | TRBD1 | TRBV27 | NA | TRBJ2-7
TGTGCCAGCAGCAGCCAGGCTTCTAACTATGGCTACACCTTC | CASSSQASNYGYTF | NA | TRBV2 | NA | TRBJ1-2
TGTGCCAGCAGCATGACAGGGGGCGGTGAGCAGTTCTTC | CASSMTGGGEQFF | TRBD1 | TRBV7-3 | NA | TRBJ2-1
TGTGCCAGCAGTTACTACGCCCGGACAGTCGGTGGCTACACCTTC | CASSYYARTVGGYTF | NA | TRBV6-5 | NA | TRBJ1-2
TGTGCCACCAGTGACCACGCGGGACTCGGCTACACCTTC | CATSDHAGLGYTF | NA | TRBV24-1 | NA | TRBJ1-2
TGTGCCAGCAGTGGCCGGAGAGGGAACAATGAGCAGTTCTTC | CASSGRRGNNEQFF | NA | TRBV27 | NA | TRBJ2-1
TGTGCCAGCTCACCAGAGGGGGCATTACCCCAGCATTTT | CASSPEGALPQHF | TRBD1 | TRBV18 | NA | TRBJ1-5
TGTGCCAGCAGATTAAGCGAGGTCTACGAGCAGTACTTC | CASRLSEVYEQYF | NA | TRBV2 | NA | TRBJ2-7
TGTGCCAGCAGCCAAGAGCCGGGACTAGAAGATACGCAGTATTTT | CASSQEPGLEDTQYF | TRBD2 | TRBV3-1/TRBV3-2 | NA | TRBJ2-3